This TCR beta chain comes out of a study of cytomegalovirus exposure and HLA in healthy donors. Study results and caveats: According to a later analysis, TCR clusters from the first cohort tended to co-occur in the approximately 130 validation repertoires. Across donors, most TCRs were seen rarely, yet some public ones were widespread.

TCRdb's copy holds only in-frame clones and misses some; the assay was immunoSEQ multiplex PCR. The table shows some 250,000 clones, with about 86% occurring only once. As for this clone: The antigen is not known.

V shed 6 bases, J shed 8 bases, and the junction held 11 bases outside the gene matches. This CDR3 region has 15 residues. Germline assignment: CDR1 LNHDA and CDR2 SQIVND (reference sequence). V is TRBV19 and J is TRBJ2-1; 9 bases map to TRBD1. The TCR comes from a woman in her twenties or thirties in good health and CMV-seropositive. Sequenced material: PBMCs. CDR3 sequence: CASSPGTGRVHEQFF. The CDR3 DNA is TGTGCCAGTAGCCCCGGGACAGGGAGGGTCCATGAGCAGTTCTTC.